The entry that follows covers one T cell receptor beta chain sequence. The data originate from a study of T cell responses to AZD1222 COVID-19 vaccine. Only in-frame clones appear in the TCRdb table, and some are missing; sequencing was by immunoSEQ multiplex PCR. The data contain about 150,000 clones, about 91% of them seen just once; the ten biggest clones take up 2.2%. The CDR3 contains 13 residues. Between the trimmed V and J ends, which lost 5 bases and 4 bases, there was a span of 11 bases. Germline-derived CDR1 and CDR2 are LNHDA and SQIVND (reference sequence). This TCR came from an adult in good health. This rearrangement joins TRBV19 to TRBJ1-2, with D perhaps TRBD1 (5 bases). Sequenced here: peripheral blood, sampled on day 0 of AZD1222 vaccination. Here the CDR3 DNA reads TGTGCCAGTAGTGCCGACGGGGCCTATGGCTACACCTTC. It codes for CASSADGAYGYTF.